These T cell receptor beta chains were read from a single sample in a study of blood T cell repertoires in COVID-19. Assay used: immunoSEQ multiplex PCR; TCRdb lists only in-frame clones, some missing. The sample records fewer than 85,000 clones, about 86% being singletons. Sequencing was performed on peripheral blood. The receptors were sampled from a woman aged 55-69 years with acute or convalescent COVID-19. CDR3s include the opening cysteine and the closing phenylalanine or tryptophan. Each record gives: D gene, V gene, clone size, J gene, CDR3 protein, CDR3 DNA. A D gene is named only where the DNA matches it firmly. Part of the rows lack a size; the others show once, few, many or a class for expanded clones.

TRBD2	TRBV6-4	.	TRBJ2-3	CASSELAGGPTDTQYF	TGTGCCAGCAGTGAACTAGCGGGAGGGCCCACAGATACGCAGTATTTT
.	TRBV7-9	.	TRBJ2-7	CASSPPRNEQYF	TGTGCCAGCAGCCCCCCCAGGAACGAGCAGTACTTC
TRBD1	TRBV19	once	TRBJ1-4	CASSLPGQGFEKLFF	TGTGCCAGTAGTCTGCCGGGACAGGGGTTTGAAAAACTGTTTTTT
.	TRBV10-3	few	TRBJ2-7	CAISVTRDNPYEQYF	TGTGCCATCAGTGTGACCCGGGACAATCCCTACGAGCAGTACTTC
.	TRBV12-3/TRBV12-4	.	TRBJ1-1	CASSPDSSEAFF	TGTGCCAGCAGCCCGGACAGCAGTGAAGCTTTCTTT
.	TRBV7-9	.	TRBJ1-1	CASSWGTGLGTEAFF	TGTGCCAGCAGCTGGGGCACAGGCCTAGGCACTGAAGCTTTCTTT
.	TRBV24-1	.	TRBJ1-1	CATSDNGQPNTEAFF	TGTGCCACCAGTGATAACGGACAACCGAACACTGAAGCTTTCTTT
TRBD1	TRBV5-1	.	TRBJ2-2	CASSPGTGATGELFF	TGCGCCAGCAGCCCCGGGACAGGGGCGACCGGGGAGCTGTTTTTT
TRBD1	TRBV18	.	TRBJ2-7	CASSPVVWDRASYEQYF	TGTGCCAGCTCACCGGTCGTGTGGGACAGGGCCTCCTACGAGCAGTACTTC
.	TRBV3-1/TRBV3-2	few	TRBJ1-3	CASSQFHRATSGNTIYF	TGTGCCAGCAGCCAATTTCACAGGGCAACCTCTGGAAACACCATATATTTT
.	TRBV21-1	.	TRBJ1-1	CASSKKGAASTEAFF	TGTGCCAGCAGCAAGAAAGGGGCGGCCAGCACTGAAGCTTTCTTT
.	TRBV9	.	TRBJ2-7	CASSDPETGF	TGTGCCAGCAGCGACCCAGAGACTGGGTTC
TRBD1	TRBV5-1	once	TRBJ1-1	CASIKGTGGNTEAFF	TGCGCCAGCATCAAAGGGACAGGGGGGAACACTGAAGCTTTCTTT
TRBD1	TRBV7-6	.	TRBJ2-5	CASSPGTGVQETQYF	TGTGCCAGCAGCCCCGGGACAGGAGTCCAAGAGACCCAGTACTTC
TRBD2	TRBV9	.	TRBJ2-7	CASSSGSLGLDEQYF	TGTGCCAGCAGTAGCGGGAGCTTGGGACTCGACGAGCAGTACTTC
.	TRBV7-2	.	TRBJ2-1	CASSAVYNEQFF	TGTGCCAGCAGCGCGGTCTACAATGAGCAGTTCTTC
.	TRBV2	.	TRBJ1-5	CASQGQGWQPQHF	TGTGCCAGCCAGGGGCAGGGGTGGCAGCCCCAGCATTTT
.	TRBV5-4	.	TRBJ1-1	CASSLAVQGGTEAFF	TGTGCCAGCAGCTTGGCCGTGCAGGGTGGAACTGAAGCTTTCTTT
TRBD2	TRBV11-2	.	TRBJ2-3	CASSLRGGLDTQYF	TGTGCCAGCAGCTTACGCGGGGGTTTAGATACGCAGTATTTT
TRBD2	TRBV19	.	TRBJ2-1	CASSVPREQQFF	TGTGCCAGTAGTGTGCCGCGGGAGCAGCAGTTCTTC
TRBD1	TRBV29-1	.	TRBJ1-2	CSVEPPDRSDGYTF	TGCAGCGTTGAACCTCCGGACAGGTCCGATGGCTACACCTTC
TRBD1	TRBV4-2	.	TRBJ1-5	CASSSGQGVEPQHF	TGTGCCAGCAGCTCTGGACAGGGGGTTGAGCCCCAGCATTTT
.	TRBV19	.	TRBJ2-3	CASIPRGGDTQYF	TGTGCCAGTATCCCACGGGGAGGAGATACGCAGTATTTT
.	TRBV11-2	.	TRBJ1-1	CALYLGGDTEAFF	TGTGCCTTATATCTGGGAGGGGACACTGAAGCTTTCTTT
.	TRBV6-2/TRBV6-3	.	TRBJ2-1	CASSALTYNEQFF	TGTGCCAGCAGTGCCCTAACCTACAATGAGCAGTTCTTC
.	TRBV6-5	.	TRBJ1-5	CASSYSGAQGQPQHF	TGTGCCAGCAGTTACTCAGGCGCTCAGGGGCAGCCCCAGCATTTT
.	TRBV6-5	.	TRBJ2-3	CASSQTISSTDTQYF	TGTGCCAGCAGCCAGACAATCTCTAGCACAGATACGCAGTATTTT
.	TRBV10-3	.	TRBJ1-2	CAIEGAGSNYGYTF	TGTGCAATCGAGGGAGCGGGGAGTAACTATGGCTACACCTTC
.	TRBV20-1	.	TRBJ2-1	CSASRAGIYNEQFF	TGCAGTGCTAGTCGGGCAGGGATCTACAATGAGCAGTTCTTC
.	TRBV7-8	.	TRBJ1-6	CASSQSGTLHF	TGTGCCAGCAGCCAGTCGGGTACCCTCCACTTT
.	TRBV20-1	.	TRBJ1-1	CSAMEVFEAFF	TGCAGTGCTATGGAGGTATTTGAAGCTTTCTTT
TRBD2	TRBV3-1/TRBV3-2	.	TRBJ2-2	CASSSQRGSNTGELFF	TGTGCCAGCAGCTCCCAGCGGGGATCGAACACCGGGGAGCTGTTTTTT
TRBD1	TRBV4-1	.	TRBJ2-1	CASSQDDRDSYNEQFF	TGCGCCAGCAGCCAAGACGACAGGGATTCCTACAATGAGCAGTTCTTC
TRBD2	TRBV5-1	.	TRBJ2-1	CASSLGLAHNEQFF	TGCGCCAGCAGCTTGGGACTAGCCCACAATGAGCAGTTCTTC
TRBD1	TRBV30	.	TRBJ1-2	CASMTGGFFGYTF	TGTGCCTCCATGACAGGGGGCTTTTTTGGCTACACCTTC
.	TRBV30	.	TRBJ2-3	CAWKVAGDFTQYF	TGTGCCTGGAAAGTTGCAGGGGATTTTACGCAGTATTTT
.	TRBV9	.	TRBJ1-1	CASSFGQNTEAFF	TGTGCCAGCTCGTTTGGACAGAACACTGAAGCTTTCTTT
.	TRBV25-1	.	TRBJ1-5	CASSESGGRRDQPQHF	TGTGCCAGCAGTGAATCTGGAGGGCGCCGGGATCAGCCCCAGCATTTT
TRBD1	TRBV7-2	.	TRBJ2-7	CASSTAQGSFEQYF	TGTGCCAGCAGCACGGCACAGGGGTCGTTCGAGCAGTACTTC
TRBD2	TRBV10-3	.	TRBJ2-3	CAISDQTSGSPPDTQYF	TGTGCCATCAGTGACCAGACTAGCGGATCCCCGCCAGATACGCAGTATTTT
TRBD1	TRBV9	.	TRBJ2-5	CASSPGQGHETQYF	TGTGCCAGCAGCCCCGGACAGGGACACGAGACCCAGTACTTC
.	TRBV5-4	once	TRBJ1-2	CASSLPGQVNYGYTF	TGTGCCAGCAGCTTGCCGGGACAAGTTAACTATGGCTACACCTTC
TRBD2	TRBV6-6	.	TRBJ2-1	CASSLAGDPYNEQFF	TGTGCCAGCAGTCTAGCGGGGGACCCCTACAATGAGCAGTTCTTC
.	TRBV9	.	TRBJ2-2	CASSVAVSNTGELFF	TGTGCCAGCAGCGTAGCGGTTTCGAACACCGGGGAGCTGTTTTTT
TRBD1	TRBV6-1	.	TRBJ1-2	CASSPTGGYGYTF	TGTGCCAGCAGTCCGACAGGGGGATATGGCTACACCTTC
.	TRBV19	.	TRBJ2-1	CASSYLGTRSSYNEQFF	TGTGCCAGTAGTTACCTCGGGACACGAAGCTCCTACAATGAGCAGTTCTTC
.	TRBV4-1	.	TRBJ2-4	CASSQGEIFAKNIQYF	TGCGCCAGCAGCCAAGGGGAGATCTTTGCCAAAAACATTCAGTACTTC
TRBD1	TRBV6-5	.	TRBJ1-2	CASTYGTGAGYTF	TGTGCCAGCACCTACGGGACAGGAGCAGGCTACACCTTC
.	TRBV7-9	.	TRBJ2-5	CASSLRDSPEETQYF	TGTGCCAGCAGCTTGCGGGACAGCCCCGAGGAGACCCAGTACTTC
.	TRBV2	.	TRBJ2-6	CASSVTGNSGANVLTF	TGTGCCAGCAGTGTTACAGGAAACTCTGGGGCCAACGTCCTGACTTTC
.	TRBV5-4	.	TRBJ2-3	CASRRETDTQYF	TGTGCCAGCAGGAGAGAAACAGATACGCAGTATTTT
.	TRBV29-1	.	TRBJ1-1	CSGQVTEAFF	TGCAGCGGACAGGTAACTGAAGCTTTCTTT
.	TRBV5-1	.	TRBJ2-1	CASSVGVWDEQFF	TGCGCCAGCAGCGTAGGGGTTTGGGATGAGCAGTTCTTC
.	TRBV9	few	TRBJ1-3	CASSVYDMGGSGNTIYF	TGTGCCAGCAGCGTCTACGACATGGGGGGGTCTGGAAACACCATATATTTT
.	TRBV27	.	TRBJ2-1	CASSLPWGRSEQFF	TGTGCCAGCAGTCTACCCTGGGGGCGGAGTGAGCAGTTCTTC
TRBD1	TRBV27	.	TRBJ1-2	CASSSPPGQGMGGYTF	TGTGCCAGCAGTTCCCCCCCCGGACAGGGGATGGGTGGCTACACCTTC
TRBD2	TRBV9	.	TRBJ2-1	CASSESSGGIYNEQFF	TGTGCCAGCAGCGAGTCCAGCGGGGGTATTTACAATGAGCAGTTCTTC
.	TRBV6-5	.	TRBJ2-3	CASTEGAGPTDTQYF	TGTGCCAGCACCGAAGGTGCAGGCCCCACAGATACGCAGTATTTT
.	TRBV7-9	.	TRBJ1-4	CASSYTTAGREKLFF	TGTGCCAGCAGTTATACGACAGCGGGGAGGGAAAAACTGTTTTTT
TRBD2	TRBV7-9	.	TRBJ2-5	CASSQSGGAETQYF	TGTGCCAGCAGCCAGAGCGGGGGGGCGGAGACCCAGTACTTC